This T cell receptor (beta chain) is from a study of blood T cell repertoires in COVID-19. Across the whole study: Samples of COVID-19 (acute and convalescent) were obtained from the United States, Italy and Spain. Sources were T cells, B-cell-depleted T cells, or PBMCs; the material itself was cDNA or gDNA.

From germline, CDR1 is SGHTA and CDR2 FQGTGA. The CDR3 runs to 13 residues. The V gene lost 3 bases and the J gene lost 3 bases, with 8 bases spanning the gap. Methods used by the authors: The assay estimated nucleated cells by amplifying reference gene primers. This table comes from immunoSEQ multiplex PCR, and its TCRdb copy is limited to in-frame clones, with some not included. D and trimming were read from the DNA, whereas the V and J calls and clone size are those reported in that table. This sample has roughly 280,000 clones, with around 90% found just once. This receptor was obtained from a man in his fifties with acute or convalescent COVID-19. The sequenced sample was peripheral blood. The chain uses TRBV7-3 and TRBJ1-1; perhaps TRBD1 as D (5 bases). The CDR3 loop is CASSFGGDTEAFF. Here the CDR3 DNA reads TGTGCCAGCAGCTTCGGAGGGGACACTGAAGCTTTCTTT. Together with reference TRBV7-3 and TRBJ1-1, the CDR3 gives the full variable domain: GAGVSQTPSNKVTEKGKYVELRCDPISGHTALYWYRQSLGQGPEFLIYFQGTGAADDSGLPNDRFFAVRPEGSVSTLKIQRTERGDSAVYLCASSFGGDTEAFFGQGTRLTVV.